Listed below are T cell receptor beta chains from one sample, sequenced in a study of identical twins. TCRdb redid the calling of the 5' RACE reads with MiXCR, one entry per CDR3 protein. The table shows 1.5 million to 2 million distinct CDR3 sequences, with under 35% occurring only once. The sample consisted of cord blood. These receptors were taken from a newborn girl in good health. Each CDR3 is given with its conserved first and last residue. A D gene is named only where the DNA matches it firmly.

v_call	j_call	d_call	cdr3_aa
TRBV6-6	TRBJ2-5	TRBD2	CASSSLGAGEKNEQYF
TRBV3-1	TRBJ2-1	.	CASSQAGEQFF
TRBV20-1	TRBJ2-7	.	CSATDLGHAYEQYF
TRBV28	TRBJ2-7	.	CAGSFPTGLSYEQYF
TRBV27	TRBJ2-1	.	CASSWGVYSEQFF
TRBV2	TRBJ2-1	TRBD2	CASSEGGLAGGDNEQFF
TRBV20-1	TRBJ1-2	.	CSARDSTEPGGYTF
TRBV25-1	TRBJ1-1	.	CASSESSQGWTEAFF
TRBV4-1	TRBJ2-4	.	CASSPVRLGIQYF
TRBV7-9	TRBJ2-1	TRBD1	CASSPNGGQGRNEQFF
TRBV4-2	TRBJ1-1	TRBD1	CASSQDIRGTEAFF
TRBV5-1	TRBJ2-3	TRBD2	CASSLTLAGGTQYF
TRBV7-9	TRBJ2-1	.	CASSLARVSYNEQFF
TRBV20-1	TRBJ1-2	.	CSAHDNYGYTF
TRBV25-1	TRBJ1-4	.	CASSENRFNEKLFF
TRBV7-9	TRBJ1-2	TRBD1	CASSTDRVDYGYTF
TRBV20-1	TRBJ2-4	TRBD1	CSARDVRTGVAKNIQYF
TRBV20-1	TRBJ1-6	.	CSARRTASYNSPLHF
TRBV6-5	.	TRBD1	CASSKKETGAEQYF
TRBV28	TRBJ2-1	TRBD1	CASSPQGWGYNEQFF
TRBV5-1	TRBJ2-7	TRBD2	CASSAASGNYEQYF
TRBV11-2	.	TRBD2	CASSLGTSAYNEQYF
TRBV5-1	TRBJ2-7	TRBD2	CASSLDPSGYEQYF
TRBV20-1	TRBJ2-5	.	CSAEGMVLPQETQYF
TRBV13	TRBJ2-4	TRBD2	CASSSGLVGGIQYF
TRBV11-2	TRBJ1-1	.	CASSFTITSGRSGEAFF